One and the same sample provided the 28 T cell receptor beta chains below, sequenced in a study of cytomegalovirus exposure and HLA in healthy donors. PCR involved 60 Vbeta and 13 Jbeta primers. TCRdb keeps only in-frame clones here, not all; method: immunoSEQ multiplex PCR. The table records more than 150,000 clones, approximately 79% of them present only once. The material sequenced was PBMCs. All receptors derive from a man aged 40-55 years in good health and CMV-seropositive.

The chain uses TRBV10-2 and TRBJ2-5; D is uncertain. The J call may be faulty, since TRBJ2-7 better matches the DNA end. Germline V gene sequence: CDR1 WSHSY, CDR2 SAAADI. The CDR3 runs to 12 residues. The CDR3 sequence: CASSESSYEQYF. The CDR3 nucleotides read TGCGCCAGCAGTGAGTCCTCCTACGAGCAGTACTTC.

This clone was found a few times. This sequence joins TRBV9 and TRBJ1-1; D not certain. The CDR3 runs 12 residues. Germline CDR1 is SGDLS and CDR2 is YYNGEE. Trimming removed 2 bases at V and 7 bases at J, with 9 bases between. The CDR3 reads CASSVNAGEAFF. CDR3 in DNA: TGTGCCAGCAGCGTCAACGCAGGTGAAGCTTTCTTT.

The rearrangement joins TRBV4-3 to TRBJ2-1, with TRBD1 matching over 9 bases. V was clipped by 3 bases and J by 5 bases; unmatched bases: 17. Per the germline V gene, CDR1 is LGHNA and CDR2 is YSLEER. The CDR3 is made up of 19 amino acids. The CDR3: CASSQNKLGIGTGHNEQFF. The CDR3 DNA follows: TGCGCCAGCAGCCAGAACAAGCTCGGAATCGGGACAGGGCACAATGAGCAGTTCTTC.

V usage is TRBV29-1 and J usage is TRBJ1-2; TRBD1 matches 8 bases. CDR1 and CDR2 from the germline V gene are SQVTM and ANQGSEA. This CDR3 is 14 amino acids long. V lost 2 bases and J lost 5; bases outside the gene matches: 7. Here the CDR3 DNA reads TGCAGCGTTGAAAGGCAGGGGGCACAATATGGCTACACCTTC. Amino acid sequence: CSVERQGAQYGYTF.

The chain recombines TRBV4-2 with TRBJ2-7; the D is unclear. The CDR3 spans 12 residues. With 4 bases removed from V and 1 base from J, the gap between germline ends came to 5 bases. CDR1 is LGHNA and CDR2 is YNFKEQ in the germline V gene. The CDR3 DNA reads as TGTGCCAGCAGCCGTCCATCCTACGAGCAGTACTTC. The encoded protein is CASSRPSYEQYF.

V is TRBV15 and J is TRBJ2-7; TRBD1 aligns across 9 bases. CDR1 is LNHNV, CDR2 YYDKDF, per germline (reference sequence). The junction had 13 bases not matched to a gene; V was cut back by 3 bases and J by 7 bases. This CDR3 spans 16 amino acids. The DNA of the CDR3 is TGTGCCACCAGCAGGAGGATGGGACAGGGCACGAAAGAGCAGTACTTC. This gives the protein CATSRRMGQGTKEQYF.

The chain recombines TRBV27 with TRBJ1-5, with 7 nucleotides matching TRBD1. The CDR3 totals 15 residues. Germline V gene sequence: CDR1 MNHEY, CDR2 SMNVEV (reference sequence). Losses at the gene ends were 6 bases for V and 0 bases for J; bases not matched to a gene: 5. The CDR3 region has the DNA TGTGCCAGCAGCCCGGACAGGCGTAGCAATCAGCCCCAGCATTTT. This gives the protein CASSPDRRSNQPQHF.

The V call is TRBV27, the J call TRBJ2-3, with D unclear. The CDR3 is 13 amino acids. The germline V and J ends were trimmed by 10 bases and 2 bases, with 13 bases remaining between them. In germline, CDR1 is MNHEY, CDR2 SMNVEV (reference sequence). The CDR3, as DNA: TGTGCCACCTCGAAAGGAGACACAGATACGCAGTATTTT. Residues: CATSKGDTDTQYF.

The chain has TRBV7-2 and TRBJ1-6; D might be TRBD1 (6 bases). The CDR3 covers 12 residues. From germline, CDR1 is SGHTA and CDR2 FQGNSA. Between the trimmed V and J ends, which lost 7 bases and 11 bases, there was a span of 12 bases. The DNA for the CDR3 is TGTGCCAGCACCCTATCAGGGGCACCCCTCCACTTT. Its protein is CASTLSGAPLHF.

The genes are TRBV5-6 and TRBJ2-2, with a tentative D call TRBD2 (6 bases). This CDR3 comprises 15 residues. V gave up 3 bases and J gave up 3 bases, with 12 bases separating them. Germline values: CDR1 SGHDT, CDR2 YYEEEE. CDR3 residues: CASSYDGGYTGELFF. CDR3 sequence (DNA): TGTGCCAGCAGCTATGACGGGGGATACACCGGGGAGCTGTTTTTT.

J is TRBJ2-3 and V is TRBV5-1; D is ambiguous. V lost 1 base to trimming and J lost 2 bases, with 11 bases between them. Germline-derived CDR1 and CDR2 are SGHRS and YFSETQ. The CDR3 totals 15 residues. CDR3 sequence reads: CASSLSDFYTDTQYF. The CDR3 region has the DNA TGCGCCAGCAGCTTGTCAGACTTCTACACAGATACGCAGTATTTT. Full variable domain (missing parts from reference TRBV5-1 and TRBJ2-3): KAGVTQTPRYLIKTRGQQVTLSCSPISGHRSVSWYQQTPGQGLQFLFEYFSETQRNKGNFPGRFSGRQFSNSRSEMNVSTLELGDSALYLCASSLSDFYTDTQYFGPGTRLTVL.

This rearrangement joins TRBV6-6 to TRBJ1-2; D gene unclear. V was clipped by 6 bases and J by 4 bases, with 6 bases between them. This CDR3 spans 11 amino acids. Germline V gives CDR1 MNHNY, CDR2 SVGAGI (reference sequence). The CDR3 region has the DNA TGTGCCAGCAGGGGCACCTATGGCTACACCTTC. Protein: CASRGTYGYTF.

DNA of the CDR3: TGTGCCAGCCGAGGCGGGGGGCACGAGCAGTACTTC. It translates to CASRGGGHEQYF. V usage is TRBV6-1 and J usage is TRBJ2-7; 8 nucleotides agree with TRBD2. The CDR3 runs 12 residues. From germline, CDR1 is MNHNS and CDR2 SASEGT. V lost 8 bases, J lost 5 bases, and 5 bases stayed unmatched.

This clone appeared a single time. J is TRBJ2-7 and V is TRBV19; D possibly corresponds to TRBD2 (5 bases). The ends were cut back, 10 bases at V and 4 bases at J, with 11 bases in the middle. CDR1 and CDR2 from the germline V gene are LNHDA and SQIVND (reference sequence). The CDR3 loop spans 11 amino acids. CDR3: CATQDLYEQYF. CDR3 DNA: TGTGCCACCCAGGACTTATACGAGCAGTACTTC.

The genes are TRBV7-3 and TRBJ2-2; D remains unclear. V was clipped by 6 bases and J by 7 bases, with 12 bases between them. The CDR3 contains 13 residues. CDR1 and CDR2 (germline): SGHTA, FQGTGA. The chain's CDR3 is CASSLGHGGELFF. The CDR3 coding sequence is TGTGCCAGCAGTTTAGGGCACGGCGGGGAGCTGTTTTTT.

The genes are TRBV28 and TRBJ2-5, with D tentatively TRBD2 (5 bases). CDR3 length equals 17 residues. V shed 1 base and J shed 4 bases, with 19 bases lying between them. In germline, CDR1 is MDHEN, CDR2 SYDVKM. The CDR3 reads CASSLYGSPGSGETQYF. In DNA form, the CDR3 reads TGTGCCAGCAGTTTATATGGAAGTCCGGGAAGTGGAGAGACCCAGTACTTC. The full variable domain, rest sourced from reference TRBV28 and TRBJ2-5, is DVKVTQSSRYLVKRTGEKVFLECVQDMDHENMFWYRQDPGLGLRLIYFSYDVKMKEKGDIPEGYSVSREKKERFSLILESASTNQTSMYLCASSLYGSPGSGETQYFGPGTRLLVL.

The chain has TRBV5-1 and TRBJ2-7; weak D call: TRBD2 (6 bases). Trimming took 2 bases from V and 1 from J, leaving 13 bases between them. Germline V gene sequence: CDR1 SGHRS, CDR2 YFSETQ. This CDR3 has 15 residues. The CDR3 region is CASSFGGVNSYEQYF. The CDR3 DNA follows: TGCGCCAGCAGCTTCGGAGGGGTCAATTCCTACGAGCAGTACTTC.

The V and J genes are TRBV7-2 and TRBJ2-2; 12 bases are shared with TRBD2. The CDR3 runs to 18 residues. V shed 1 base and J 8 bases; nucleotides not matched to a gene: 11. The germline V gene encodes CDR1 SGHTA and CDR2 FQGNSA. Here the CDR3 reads CASSLVASGGALRGELFF. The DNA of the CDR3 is TGTGCCAGCAGCTTAGTCGCTAGCGGGGGGGCCCTCCGTGGGGAGCTGTTTTTT.

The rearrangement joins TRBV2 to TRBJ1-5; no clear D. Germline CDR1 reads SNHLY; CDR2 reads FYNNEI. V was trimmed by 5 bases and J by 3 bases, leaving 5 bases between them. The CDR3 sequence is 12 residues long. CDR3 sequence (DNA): TGTGCCAGCAGTCCAAACAATCAGCCCCAGCATTTT. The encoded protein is CASSPNNQPQHF.

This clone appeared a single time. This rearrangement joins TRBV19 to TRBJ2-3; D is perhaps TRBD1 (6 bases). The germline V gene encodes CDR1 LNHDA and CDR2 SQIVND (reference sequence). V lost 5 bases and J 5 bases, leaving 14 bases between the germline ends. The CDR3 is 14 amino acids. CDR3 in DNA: TGTGCCAGTAGTCGGGACACCTGGGAAGATACGCAGTATTTT. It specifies CASSRDTWEDTQYF. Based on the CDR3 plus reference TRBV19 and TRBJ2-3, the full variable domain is DGGITQSPKYLFRKEGQNVTLSCEQNLNHDAMYWYRQDPGQGLRLIYYSQIVNDFQKGDIAEGYSVSREKKESFPLTVTSAQKNPTAFYLCASSRDTWEDTQYFGPGTRLTVL.

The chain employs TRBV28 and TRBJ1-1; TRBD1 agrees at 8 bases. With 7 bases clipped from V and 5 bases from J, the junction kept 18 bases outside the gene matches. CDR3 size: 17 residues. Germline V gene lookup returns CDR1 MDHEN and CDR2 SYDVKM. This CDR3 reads CASTLGPPDRGGTEAFF. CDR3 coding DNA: TGTGCCAGCACTCTCGGACCTCCCGACAGGGGAGGAACTGAAGCTTTCTTT.

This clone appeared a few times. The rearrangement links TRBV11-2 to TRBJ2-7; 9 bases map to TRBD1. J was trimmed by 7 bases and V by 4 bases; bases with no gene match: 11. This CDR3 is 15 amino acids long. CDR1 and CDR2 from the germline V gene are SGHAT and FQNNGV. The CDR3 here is CASSSPGTGLREQYF. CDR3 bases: TGTGCCAGCAGCTCCCCCGGGACAGGGTTGAGGGAGCAGTACTTC.

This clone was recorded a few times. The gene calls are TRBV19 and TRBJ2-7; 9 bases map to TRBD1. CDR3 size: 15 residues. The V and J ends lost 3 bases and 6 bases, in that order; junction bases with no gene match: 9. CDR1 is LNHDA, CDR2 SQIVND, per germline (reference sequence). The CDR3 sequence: CASSIGDRERSEQYF. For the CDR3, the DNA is TGTGCCAGTAGTATTGGGGACAGGGAGCGTTCCGAGCAGTACTTC.

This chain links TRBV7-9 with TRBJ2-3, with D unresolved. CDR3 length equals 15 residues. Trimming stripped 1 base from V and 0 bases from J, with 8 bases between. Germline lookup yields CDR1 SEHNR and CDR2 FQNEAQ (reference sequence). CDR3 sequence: CASSLVLSSTDTQYF. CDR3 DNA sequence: TGTGCCAGCAGCTTAGTACTGTCTAGCACAGATACGCAGTATTTT.

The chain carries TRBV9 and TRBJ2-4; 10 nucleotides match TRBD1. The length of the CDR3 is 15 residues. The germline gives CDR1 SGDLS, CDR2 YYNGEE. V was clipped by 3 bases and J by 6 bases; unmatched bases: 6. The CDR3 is CASSGTTGGGNIQYF. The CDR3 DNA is TGTGCCAGCAGCGGGACGACAGGGGGCGGAAACATTCAGTACTTC.

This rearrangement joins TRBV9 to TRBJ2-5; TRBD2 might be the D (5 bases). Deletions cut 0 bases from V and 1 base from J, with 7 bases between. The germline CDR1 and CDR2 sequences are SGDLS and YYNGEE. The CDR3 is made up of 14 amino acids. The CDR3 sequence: CASSVGGSQETQYF. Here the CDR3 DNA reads TGTGCCAGCAGCGTAGGCGGGTCCCAAGAGACCCAGTACTTC.

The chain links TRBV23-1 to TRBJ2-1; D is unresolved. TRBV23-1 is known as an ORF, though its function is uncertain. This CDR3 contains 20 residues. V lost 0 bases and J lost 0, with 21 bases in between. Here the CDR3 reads CASSQSMTRWLKGSYNEQFF. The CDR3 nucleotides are TGCGCCAGCAGTCAATCAATGACACGTTGGCTTAAAGGCTCCTACAATGAGCAGTTCTTC.

CDR3 residues: CASSFSPVLLYGYTF. The CDR3 region has the DNA TGTGCCAGCAGCTTCAGTCCAGTCCTACTATATGGCTACACCTTC. This sequence joins TRBV7-6 and TRBJ1-2; D not resolved. V shed 3 bases and J shed 5 bases, with 16 bases lying between them. This CDR3 spans 15 amino acids. Per germline, CDR1 SGHVS and CDR2 FNYEAQ.